The TCR beta chain described here comes from a study of cytomegalovirus exposure and HLA in healthy donors. At the level of the study: Earlier, 150 million to 200 million T cells were analyzed, and some 120 million unique TCR beta sequences were found among them.

13 Jbeta primers and 60 Vbeta primers were used for the PCR. Using immunoSEQ multiplex PCR, the repertoire was profiled, and TCRdb retains in-frame clones only, with some absent. The sample lists about 95,000 clones, around 70% occurring once. Study-level findings and limits: Indistinguishable V segments such as TRBV6-2 and TRBV6-3 were excluded.

Comments on this clone: Its antigen is not identified.

The CDR3 consists of 16 residues. Germline assignment: CDR1 MNHNS and CDR2 SASEGT. V was pared by 1 base and J by 7 bases, with 14 bases between. The receptor comes from a woman aged 50 to 60 in good health and CMV-seropositive. Sequenced input: PBMCs. V is TRBV6-1 and J is TRBJ1-6; D is undetermined. CDR3 region: CASSEVTNFGNSPLHF. The CDR3 coding sequence is TGTGCCAGCAGTGAAGTTACTAATTTCGGGAATTCACCCCTCCACTTT.